This TCR beta chain was recovered during a study of T-cell memory formation after mild COVID-19. This CDR3 has 16 amino acids. Unmatched junction bases numbered 3, after V lost 0 bases and J lost 2 bases. Germline-derived CDR1 and CDR2 are KGHSH and LQKENI. TCRdb reprocessed the 5' RACE reads via MiXCR and lists one record per CDR3 protein. The profile shows 210,000 or so distinct CDR3 sequences, approximately 10% of them singletons. The sample taken for sequencing was PBMCs or a T cell subset sorted from them (not recorded which). This chain links TRBV18 with TRBJ2-2, with 7 bases that match TRBD1. This clonotype was obtained from a man younger than 30 who had mild COVID-19 (a few samples of this study predate the infection). Cell type and time point are not known. Written as DNA, the CDR3 is TGTGCCAGCTCACCACCGGACAGGTTCAACACCGGGGAGCTGTTTTTT. Its protein product is CASSPPDRFNTGELFF.